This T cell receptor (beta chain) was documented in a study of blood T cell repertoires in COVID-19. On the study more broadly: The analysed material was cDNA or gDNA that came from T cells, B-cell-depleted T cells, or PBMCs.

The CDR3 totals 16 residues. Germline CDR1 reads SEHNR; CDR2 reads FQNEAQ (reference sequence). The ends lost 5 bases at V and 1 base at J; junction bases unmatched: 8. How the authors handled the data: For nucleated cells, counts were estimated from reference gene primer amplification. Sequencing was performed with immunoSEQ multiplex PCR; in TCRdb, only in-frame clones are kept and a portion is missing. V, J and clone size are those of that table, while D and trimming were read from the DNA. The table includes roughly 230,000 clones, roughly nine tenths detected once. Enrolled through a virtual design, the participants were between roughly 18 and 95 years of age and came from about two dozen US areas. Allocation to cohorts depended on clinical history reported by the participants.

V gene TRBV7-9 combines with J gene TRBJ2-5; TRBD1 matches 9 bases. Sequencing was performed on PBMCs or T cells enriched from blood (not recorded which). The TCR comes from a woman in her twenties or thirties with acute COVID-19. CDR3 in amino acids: CASSPAGTGPQETQYF. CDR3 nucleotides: TGTGCCAGCAGCCCCGCGGGGACAGGGCCCCAAGAGACCCAGTACTTC.